This T cell receptor beta chain was profiled in a study of CD8 T cells in Susac syndrome. About 0.45 to 1 ug RNA was reverse transcribed with random hexamers. A multiplex approach, immunoSEQ multiplex PCR, amplified TCR beta CDR3 across 54 Vbeta and 13 Jbeta. MiXCR, run by TCRdb on the immunoSEQ multiplex PCR reads, gives a single entry per CDR3 protein. The sample has some 180,000 distinct CDR3 sequences, approximately 95% seen once. TEMRA cells were FACS-enriched, with CD8+ and CD4+ T cells isolated negatively. Germline assignment: CDR1 MNHEY and CDR2 SMNVEV (reference sequence). Trimming removed 5 bases at V and 7 bases at J, with 12 bases between. The CDR3 runs to 13 residues.

This TCR came from a human donor in good health. The sequencing input was CD4+ T cells from PBMCs. The V call is TRBV27, the J call TRBJ1-5; perhaps TRBD1 as D (6 bases). The CDR3 bases are TGTGCCAGCAGTGGGGGCGGGAGCCAGCCCCAGCATTTT. It specifies CASSGGGSQPQHF.